The 25 T cell receptor beta chains presented below share a single source sample, sequenced in a study of shared clonotypes between healthy human individuals. Profiled with immunoSEQ multiplex PCR; TCRdb holds only in-frame clones, not every one. The sample consists of 2 million to 3 million clones, 85% to 95% of them appearing once. Source material: naive CD4+ T cells sorted from blood. Subset defined: CD45RA+ positively selected. The receptors were sampled from a young man in good health.

About this clone itself: Additional DNA sequences in this sample encode the identical CDR3. The genes are TRBV7-3 and TRBJ1-1, with D possibly matching TRBD1 (6 bases). This CDR3 has 13 residues. The V end lost 3 bases, the J end lost 1 base, and 6 bases lay between the germline ends. Germline values: CDR1 SGHTA, CDR2 FQGTGA. The chain's CDR3 is CASSLTGNTEAFF. The CDR3 DNA sequence: TGTGCCAGCAGCTTGACAGGGAACACTGAAGCTTTCTTT. The whole variable domain, remainder taken from reference TRBV7-3 and TRBJ1-1, is GAGVSQTPSNKVTEKGKYVELRCDPISGHTALYWYRQSLGQGPEFLIYFQGTGAADDSGLPNDRFFAVRPEGSVSTLKIQRTERGDSAVYLCASSLTGNTEAFFGQGTRLTVV.

The gene calls are TRBV25-1 and TRBJ1-2, with unresolved D. The ends were cut back, 8 bases at V and 8 bases at J, with 18 bases in the middle. The CDR3 contains 13 residues. In germline, CDR1 is MGHDK, CDR2 SYGVNS. CDR3 residues: CASSVGVLKGYTF. DNA of the CDR3: TGTGCCAGCTCGGTCGGGGTACTAAAGGGCTACACCTTC.

V usage is TRBV6-5 and J usage is TRBJ1-3; 8 nucleotides line up with TRBD1. Losses at the gene ends were 7 bases for V and 1 base for J; bases not matched to a gene: 6. The CDR3 spans 15 residues. In germline, CDR1 is MNHEY, CDR2 SVGAGI. CDR3 residues: CASKDRGRSGNTIYF. Here the CDR3 DNA reads TGTGCCAGCAAAGACAGGGGACGTTCTGGAAACACCATATATTTT.

The V and J genes are TRBV5-1 and TRBJ2-3, with a tentative D call TRBD1 (5 bases). This CDR3 is built from 15 residues. In germline, CDR1 is SGHRS, CDR2 YFSETQ. The V end lost 0 bases, the J end lost 5 bases, and 13 bases lay between the germline ends. CDR3 in amino acids: CASSLETVNRDTQYF. The CDR3 DNA reads TGCGCCAGCAGCTTGGAGACAGTTAATAGAGATACGCAGTATTTT.

Regarding this clone: The sample has other DNA sequences that encode this CDR3 too. The rearrangement joins TRBV7-2 to TRBJ2-1; 15 nucleotides line up with TRBD2. CDR1 and CDR2 from the germline V gene are SGHTA and FQGNSA. The trim removed 3 bases at V and 9 bases at J, leaving 3 bases unmatched. The CDR3 is 15 residues long. CDR3 bases: TGTGCCAGCAGCTTGGGACTAGCGGGAGGAGCTGAGCAGTTCTTC. Protein: CASSLGLAGGAEQFF.

V usage is TRBV13 and J usage is TRBJ2-3; TRBD2 matches 9 bases. This CDR3 is 16 amino acids long. Germline V gene data show CDR1 as PRHDT and CDR2 as FYEKMQ (reference sequence). V lost 5 bases and J lost 4; bases outside the gene matches: 10. In DNA form, the CDR3 reads TGTGCCAGCAGCCCAGCAGGAGCGGGGGGCCCAGATACGCAGTATTTT. Its translation: CASSPAGAGGPDTQYF.

On this clone itself: Different DNA sequences within this sample yield the same CDR3. V is TRBV4-3 and J is TRBJ2-1; possible D gene TRBD2, 6 bases. The V gene's germline CDR1 is LGHNA and CDR2 YSLEER. Deletions cut 1 base from V and 3 bases from J, with 10 bases between. The CDR3 runs 15 residues. The CDR3 nucleotides read TGCGCCAGCAGCCAAGTAACGGGAGTCTACAATGAGCAGTTCTTC. It translates to CASSQVTGVYNEQFF.

This clone has a single count. In DNA, the CDR3 is TGTGCCAGCTCCAGAGTATCGACAGTAAACACTGAAGCTTTCTTT. It yields the protein CASSRVSTVNTEAFF. The rearrangement joins TRBV19 to TRBJ1-1; D possibly corresponds to TRBD1 (5 bases). Germline values: CDR1 LNHDA, CDR2 SQIVND (reference sequence). Trimming left V 9 bases short and J 2 bases short, with 19 bases between. The CDR3 is 15 amino acids.

The J gene is TRBJ1-1, the V gene TRBV7-9, with unresolved D. Per germline, CDR1 SEHNR and CDR2 FQNEAQ (reference sequence). V lost 5 bases to trimming and J lost 2 bases, with 9 bases between them. This CDR3 has 13 amino acids. CDR3 protein: CASSQRLNTEAFF. CDR3 DNA: TGTGCCAGCAGCCAACGACTTAACACTGAAGCTTTCTTT.

V and J are TRBV11-3 and TRBJ2-1; tentatively, D is TRBD1 or TRBD2 (6 bases each). The CDR3 consists of 14 residues. Between the trimmed V and J ends, which lost 8 bases and 0 bases, there was a span of 11 bases. The germline gives CDR1 SGHNT, CDR2 YENEEA. Written as DNA, the CDR3 is TGTGCCAGCGGCGGGGACAACTCCTACAATGAGCAGTTCTTC. This translates into CASGGDNSYNEQFF.

The count of this clone is one. V gene TRBV25-1 combines with J gene TRBJ2-7; D is undetermined. Trimming left V 2 bases short and J 7 bases short, with 18 bases between. Germline assignment: CDR1 MGHDK and CDR2 SYGVNS. The CDR3 runs 15 residues. The CDR3 region is CASSETLSEIREQYF. CDR3 coding DNA: TGTGCCAGCAGTGAAACCTTGTCCGAAATTAGGGAGCAGTACTTC.

The chain joins TRBV5-8 to TRBJ1-6; the match to TRBD1 covers 7 bases. CDR1 is SGHTS, CDR2 YDEGEE, per germline. Trimming at V came to 2 bases and at J to 6 bases, leaving 8 bases not matched to a gene. The CDR3 consists of 16 residues. CDR3 nucleotides: TGTGCCAGCAGCTTTGGAAAGGGGGCCAGTAATTCACCCCTCCACTTT. As protein: CASSFGKGASNSPLHF.

The rearrangement joins TRBV29-1 to TRBJ2-7, with a tentative D call TRBD2 (6 bases). The CDR3 covers 13 residues. Trimming removed 2 bases at V and 3 bases at J, with 11 bases between. Germline CDR1 reads SQVTM; CDR2 reads ANQGSEA. CDR3 loop: CSVEPLGGYEQYF. The DNA of the CDR3 is TGCAGCGTTGAACCCCTGGGGGGCTACGAGCAGTACTTC.

The chain has TRBV6-5 and TRBJ2-7, with 11 bases matching TRBD1. The V segment lost 2 bases and the J segment 4 bases; nucleotides outside the gene matches: 4. CDR1 and CDR2 from the germline V gene are MNHEY and SVGAGI. The CDR3 length is 15 residues. Written as DNA, the CDR3 is TGTGCCAGCAGTTACCGGGACAGGGGGTGGTACGAGCAGTACTTC. It translates to CASSYRDRGWYEQYF.

The V gene is TRBV18, the J gene TRBJ1-4; D gene ambiguous. This CDR3 is built from 17 residues. Germline V gives CDR1 KGHSH, CDR2 LQKENI. The V gene lost 2 bases and the J gene lost 3 bases, with 16 bases spanning the gap. For the CDR3, the DNA is TGTGCCAGCTCACCAACGGCCAGCAGTGGGTCTAATGAAAAACTGTTTTTT. Protein sequence: CASSPTASSGSNEKLFF.

As for this clone: Other DNA sequences of this sample code for an identical CDR3. The CDR3 DNA reads as TGTGCCTGGAGTGGACCCAATCAGCCCCAGCATTTT. It yields the protein CAWSGPNQPQHF. The chain joins TRBV30 to TRBJ1-5; D gene uncertain. The germline gives CDR1 GTSNPN, CDR2 SVGIG (reference sequence). The CDR3 extends over 12 amino acids. V was clipped by 1 base and J by 3 bases, with 4 bases between them.

The CDR3 coding sequence is TGTGCCTGGGCCCCTAGCGGGATCAATGAGCAGTTCTTC. Protein: CAWAPSGINEQFF. This rearrangement joins TRBV30 to TRBJ2-1, with 9 bases identical to TRBD2. V lost 5 bases and J lost 6; bases outside the gene matches: 5. The CDR3 has 13 amino acids. CDR1 and CDR2 from the germline V gene are GTSNPN and SVGIG (reference sequence).

This rearrangement joins TRBV2 to TRBJ1-2; D is unresolved. The CDR3 covers 11 residues. Germline V gene data show CDR1 as SNHLY and CDR2 as FYNNEI. Trimming stripped 4 bases from V and 3 bases from J, with 3 bases between. CDR3 bases: TGTGCCAGCAGTGGGGACTATGGCTACACCTTC. Protein sequence: CASSGDYGYTF.

The chain recombines TRBV28 with TRBJ2-3, with 8 bases lining up with TRBD1. The CDR3 length is 15 residues. Per the germline V gene, CDR1 is MDHEN and CDR2 is SYDVKM. Trimming cost V 4 bases and J 5 bases; bases outside gene matches: 8. Written as DNA, the CDR3 is TGTGCCAGCAGTTCGACAGGGGCCGGCGGAGATACGCAGTATTTT. It yields the protein CASSSTGAGGDTQYF. Full variable domain (remainder filled in from reference TRBV28 and TRBJ2-3): DVKVTQSSRYLVKRTGEKVFLECVQDMDHENMFWYRQDPGLGLRLIYFSYDVKMKEKGDIPEGYSVSREKKERFSLILESASTNQTSMYLCASSSTGAGGDTQYFGPGTRLTVL.

The V gene is TRBV7-8, the J gene TRBJ1-1; 7 bases are a match to TRBD1. Germline V gives CDR1 SGHVS, CDR2 FQNEAQ. The V segment lost 5 bases and the J segment 9 bases; nucleotides outside the gene matches: 3. CDR3 length: 11 amino acids. The CDR3 here is CASSLDRQAFF. In DNA, the CDR3 is TGTGCCAGCAGCCTGGACAGGCAAGCTTTCTTT. The whole variable domain, filled in from reference TRBV7-8 and TRBJ1-1, reads GAGVSQSPRYKVAKRGQDVALRCDPISGHVSLFWYQQALGQGPEFLTYFQNEAQLDKSGLPSDRFFAERPEGSVSTLKIQRTQQEDSAVYLCASSLDRQAFFGQGTRLTVV.

The chain has TRBV10-2 and TRBJ2-3; perhaps TRBD2 as D (5 bases). Trimming cost V 2 bases and J 3 bases, with 6 bases left between them. This CDR3 spans 13 amino acids. Germline values: CDR1 WSHSY, CDR2 SAAADI. CDR3 DNA sequence: TGCGCCAGCAGTGAGCGGGGAACAGATACGCAGTATTTT. Translation: CASSERGTDTQYF.

On this clone itself: This same CDR3 is encoded by further DNA sequences in the sample. V is TRBV18 and J is TRBJ1-1, with D unclear. The CDR3 totals 13 residues. Germline V gives CDR1 KGHSH, CDR2 LQKENI. With 4 bases removed from V and 1 base from J, the gap between germline ends came to 7 bases. This CDR3 is CASSREGNTEAFF. For the CDR3, the DNA is TGTGCCAGCTCACGGGAGGGGAACACTGAAGCTTTCTTT.

In DNA, the CDR3 is TGTGCCAGCAGTTCTGGGACAGGGGTGGCTGGCTACACCTTC. Protein: CASSSGTGVAGYTF. This sequence joins TRBV27 and TRBJ1-2, with 10 bases identical to TRBD1. There are 14 residues in the CDR3. After removal of 4 bases from V and 7 bases from J, the junction contained 6 bases not matched to a gene. The germline gives CDR1 MNHEY, CDR2 SMNVEV (reference sequence).

A few counts support this clone. V gene TRBV6-6 combines with J gene TRBJ1-6; D gene uncertain. The germline gives CDR1 MNHNY, CDR2 SVGAGI (reference sequence). V dropped 10 bases and J dropped 7 bases, with 14 bases sitting between them. CDR3 length equals 13 residues. This CDR3 is CATSGNSNSPLHF. The CDR3 DNA reads as TGTGCCACGAGCGGGAATTCGAATTCACCCCTCCACTTT.

The V call is TRBV11-1, the J call TRBJ1-1; D remains unclear. The CDR3 runs to 17 residues. Deletions cut 1 base from V and 0 bases from J, with 15 bases between. Germline CDR1 and CDR2: SGHAT and FQDESV (reference sequence). The CDR3 sequence: CASSLGPLEALNTEAFF. CDR3 coding DNA: TGTGCCAGCAGCTTAGGCCCCCTTGAGGCGTTGAACACTGAAGCTTTCTTT.